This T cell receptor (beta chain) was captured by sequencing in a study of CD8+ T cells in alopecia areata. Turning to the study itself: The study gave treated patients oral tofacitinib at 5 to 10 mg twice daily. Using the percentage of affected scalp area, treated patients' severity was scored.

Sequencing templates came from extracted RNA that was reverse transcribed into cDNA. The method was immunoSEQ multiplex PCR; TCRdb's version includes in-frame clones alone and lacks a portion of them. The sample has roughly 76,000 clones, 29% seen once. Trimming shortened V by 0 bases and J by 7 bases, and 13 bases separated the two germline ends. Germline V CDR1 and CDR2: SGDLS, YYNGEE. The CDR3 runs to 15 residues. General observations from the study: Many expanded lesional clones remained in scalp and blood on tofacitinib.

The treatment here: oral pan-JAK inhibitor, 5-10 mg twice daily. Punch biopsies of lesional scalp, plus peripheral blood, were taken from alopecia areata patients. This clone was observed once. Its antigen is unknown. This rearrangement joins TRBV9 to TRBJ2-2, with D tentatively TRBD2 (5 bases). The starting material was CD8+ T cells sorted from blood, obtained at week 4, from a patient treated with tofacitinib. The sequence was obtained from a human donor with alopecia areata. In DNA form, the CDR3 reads TGTGCCAGCAGCGTAGGAGGGAATATCCACGGGGAGCTGTTTTTT. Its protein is CASSVGGNIHGELFF. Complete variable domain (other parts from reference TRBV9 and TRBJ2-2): DSGVTQTPKHLITATGQRVTLRCSPRSGDLSVYWYQQSLDQGLQFLIQYYNGEERAKGNILERFSAQQFPDLHSELNLSSLELGDSALYFCASSVGGNIHGELFFGEGSRLTVL.